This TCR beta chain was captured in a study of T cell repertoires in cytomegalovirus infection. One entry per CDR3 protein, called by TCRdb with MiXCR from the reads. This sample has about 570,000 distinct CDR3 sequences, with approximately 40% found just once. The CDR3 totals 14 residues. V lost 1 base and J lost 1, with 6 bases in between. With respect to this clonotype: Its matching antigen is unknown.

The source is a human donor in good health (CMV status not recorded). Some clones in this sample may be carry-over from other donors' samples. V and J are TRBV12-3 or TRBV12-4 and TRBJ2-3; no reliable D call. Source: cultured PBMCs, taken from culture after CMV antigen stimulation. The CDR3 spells CASSLVSGTDTQYF. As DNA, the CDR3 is TGTGCCAGCAGTTTAGTTTCGGGCACAGATACGCAGTATTTT.